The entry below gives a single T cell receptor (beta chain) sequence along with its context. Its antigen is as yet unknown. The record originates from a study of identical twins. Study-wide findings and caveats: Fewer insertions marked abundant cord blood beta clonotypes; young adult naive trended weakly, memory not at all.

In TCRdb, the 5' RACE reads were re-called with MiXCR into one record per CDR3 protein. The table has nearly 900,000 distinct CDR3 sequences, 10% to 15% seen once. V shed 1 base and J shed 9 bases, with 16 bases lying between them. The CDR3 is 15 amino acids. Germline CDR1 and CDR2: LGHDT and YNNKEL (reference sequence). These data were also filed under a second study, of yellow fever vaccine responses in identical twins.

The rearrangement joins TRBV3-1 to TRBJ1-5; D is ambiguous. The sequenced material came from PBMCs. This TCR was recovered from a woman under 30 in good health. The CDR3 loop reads CASSQGAGGSRPQHF. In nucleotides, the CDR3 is TGTGCCAGCAGCCAAGGGGCAGGCGGGAGTCGGCCCCAGCATTTT.